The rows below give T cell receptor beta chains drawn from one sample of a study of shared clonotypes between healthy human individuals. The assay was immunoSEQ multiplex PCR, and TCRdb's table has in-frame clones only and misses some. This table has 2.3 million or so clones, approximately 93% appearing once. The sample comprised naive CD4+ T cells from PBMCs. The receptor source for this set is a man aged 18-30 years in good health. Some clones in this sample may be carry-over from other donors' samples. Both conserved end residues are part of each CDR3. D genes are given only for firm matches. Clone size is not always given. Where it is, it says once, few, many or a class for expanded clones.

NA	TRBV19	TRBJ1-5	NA	TGTGCCAGTATCCAAAGCGGGGCAGGGAACCAGCCCCAGCATTTT	CASIQSGAGNQPQHF
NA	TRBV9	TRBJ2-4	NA	TGTGCCAGCAGCGTGGGCGCCACGCTAGCCAAAAACATTCAGTACTTC	CASSVGATLAKNIQYF
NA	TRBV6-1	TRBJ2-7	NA	TGTGCCAGCAGTGAGGAGTTGACGTACTTC	CASSEELTYF
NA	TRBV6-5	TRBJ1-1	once	TGTGCCAGCGGTACAGTGATGAACACTGAAGCTTTCTTT	CASGTVMNTEAFF
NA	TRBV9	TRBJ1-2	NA	TGTGCCAGCAGCGTAAGGGGAGAGACGAACCCCTATGGCTACACCTTC	CASSVRGETNPYGYTF
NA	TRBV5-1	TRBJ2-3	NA	TGCGCCAGCAGCTATACCGGGGCCGCCGATACGCAGTATTTT	CASSYTGAADTQYF
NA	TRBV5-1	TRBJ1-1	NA	TGCGCCAGCAGCATGGGACACTCGAACACTGAAGCTTTCTTT	CASSMGHSNTEAFF
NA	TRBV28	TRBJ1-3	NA	TGTGCCAGCAGTTCGTACGTTCTGGGGAGCGGAAACACCATATATTTT	CASSSYVLGSGNTIYF
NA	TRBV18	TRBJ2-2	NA	TGTGCCAGCTCACCACAGGGGACACCGGGCACCGGGGAGCTGTTTTTT	CASSPQGTPGTGELFF
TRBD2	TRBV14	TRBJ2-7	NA	TGTGCCAGCAGCCAAGCGGGCGGGAGGGTTTCTGAGCAGTACTTC	CASSQAGGRVSEQYF
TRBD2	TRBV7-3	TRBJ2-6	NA	TGTGCCAGCAGCTTACGCGGGAGATATGGGGCCAACGTCCTGACTTTC	CASSLRGRYGANVLTF
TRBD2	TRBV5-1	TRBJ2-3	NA	TGCGCCAGCAGCTTGGTGGTAGCGGGAGCCACAGATACGCAGTATTTT	CASSLVVAGATDTQYF
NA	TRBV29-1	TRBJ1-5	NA	TGCAGTGCGGGAACCGGGAGCAATCAGCCCCAGCATTTT	CSAGTGSNQPQHF
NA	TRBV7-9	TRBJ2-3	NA	TGTGCCAGCAGCTTGGTCGCCAGTAGCACAGATACGCAGTATTTT	CASSLVASSTDTQYF
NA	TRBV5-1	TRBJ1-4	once	TGCGCCAGCAGCTTGCAAAGCCGACCCAATGAAAAACTGTTTTTT	CASSLQSRPNEKLFF
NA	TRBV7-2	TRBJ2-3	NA	TGTGCCAGCAGCTTAGGGTCGGCGGGAGATACGCAGTATTTT	CASSLGSAGDTQYF
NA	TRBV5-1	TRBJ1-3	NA	TGCGCCAGCAGCTTGGGTATTAACAGGGTCGGAAACACCATATATTTT	CASSLGINRVGNTIYF
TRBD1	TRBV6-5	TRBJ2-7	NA	TGTGCCAGCAGTTCTGGGACAGGGGCCACCTACGAGCAGTACTTC	CASSSGTGATYEQYF
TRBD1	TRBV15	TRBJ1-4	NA	TGTGCCACCAGCAGAGGGGGAGGGGGCGAAAAACTGTTTTTT	CATSRGGGGEKLFF
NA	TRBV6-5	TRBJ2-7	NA	TGTGCCAGCAGTTATAGGCCATCTACAACCTACGAGCAGTACTTC	CASSYRPSTTYEQYF
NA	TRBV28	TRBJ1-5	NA	TGTGCCAGCGACGGACTCCTCGCGGGGCAGCCCCAGCATTTT	CASDGLLAGQPQHF
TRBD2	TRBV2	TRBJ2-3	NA	TGTGCCAGCAGTGATAGGACTAGCCGAAGCACAGATACGCAGTATTTT	CASSDRTSRSTDTQYF
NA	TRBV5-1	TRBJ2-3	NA	TGCGCCAGCAGCACGACTAGCACAGATACGCAGTATTTT	CASSTTSTDTQYF
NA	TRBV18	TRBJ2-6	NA	TGTGCCAGCTCACCGGGGGTAACTGGGGCCAACGTCCTGACTTTC	CASSPGVTGANVLTF
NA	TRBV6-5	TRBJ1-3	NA	TGTGCCAGCAGTTACCAGGGAGGAAACACCATATATTTT	CASSYQGGNTIYF
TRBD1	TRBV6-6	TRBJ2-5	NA	TGTGCCAGCAGTTCGGTTCAGGGGGCGCCGACCCAGTACTTC	CASSSVQGAPTQYF
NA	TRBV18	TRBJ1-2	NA	TGTGCCAGCTCCCGCGCTCGAGGTCTTTACACCTTC	CASSRARGLYTF